The T cell receptor (beta chain) described here comes from a study of monozygotic twins with inflammatory bowel disease. Overall study results and limits: Data gave no support to a single strong signal or clonotype associated with IBD. Repertoire likeness was no different across concordant and discordant twins, perhaps owing to restricted power.

As regards this clonotype: Its specificity is not known.

Nested PCRs of around 16 and 10 cycles, two in total, were run on TCRalpha and TCRbeta cDNA. TCRdb re-called the 5' RACE reads, yielding one record per CDR3 amino acid sequence without DNA. In total, the table holds a few hundred thousand distinct CDR3 sequences. The blood volume drawn from each donor was about 2.5 ml. Germline V gene lookup returns CDR1 SGDLS and CDR2 YYNGEE. The CDR3 has 18 residues. Sequenced input: blood. This rearrangement joins TRBV9 to TRBJ2-6. The sequence was obtained from a human donor with ulcerative colitis or Crohn's disease, or a healthy co-twin of an affected twin (not recorded which). CDR3 sequence: CASSVEEYESSGANVLTF.